The rows below give T cell receptor beta chains drawn from one sample of a study of T cell repertoires in cytomegalovirus infection. These receptors are not linked to any known antigen. One entry per CDR3 protein, called by TCRdb with MiXCR from the reads. Of 550,000 to 850,000 distinct CDR3 sequences listed, roughly 30% are singletons. The sequencing here drew on cultured PBMCs, taken from culture after CMV antigen stimulation. These receptors all come from a human donor in good health (CMV status not recorded). Some clones in this sample may be carry-over from other donors' samples. The CDR3 runs from the conserved cysteine through the conserved F or W. A D gene is named only where the DNA matches it firmly. Clone size is not always given. Where it is, it says once, few, many or a class for expanded clones.

>TRBD2|TRBJ2-2|TRBV10-3|NA|14
CAIGTISNTGELFF
TGTGCCATCGGGACTATCTCGAACACCGGGGAGCTGTTTTTT
>NA|TRBJ2-3|TRBV5-1|NA|15
CASTGTTSSGNTQYF
TGCGCCAGCACAGGGACAACTTCCAGCGGGAATACGCAGTATTTT
>NA|TRBJ2-5|TRBV20-1|few|14
CSARDYRAGETQYF
TGCAGTGCTAGAGATTACAGGGCTGGGGAGACCCAGTACTTC
>TRBD1|TRBJ2-3|TRBV20-1|few|15
CSARDRTGSGDTQYF
TGCAGTGCTAGAGATCGGACAGGGTCTGGAGATACGCAGTATTTT
>NA|TRBJ1-5|TRBV27|few|15
CASSSYSTSNQPQHF
TGTGCCAGCAGTTCCTACAGCACAAGCAATCAGCCCCAGCATTTT
>NA|TRBJ1-6|TRBV5-4|NA|14
CASSLGEGYSPLHF
TGTGCCAGCAGCTTGGGGGAGGGTTATTCACCCCTCCACTTT
>TRBD2|TRBJ2-3|TRBV20-1|NA|14
CSARVAGATDTQYF
TGCAGTGCTAGAGTAGCGGGAGCGACAGATACGCAGTATTTT
>NA|TRBJ1-4|TRBV19|few|13
CASSRDGGEKLFF
TGTGCCAGTAGTCGGGACGGGGGTGAAAAACTGTTTTTT
>NA|TRBJ1-1|TRBV4-1|NA|13
CASSQIERTEAFF
TGCGCCAGCAGCCAAATCGAGAGGACTGAAGCTTTCTTT
>NA|TRBJ1-2|TRBV7-8|NA|16
CASSLAVIGRQDGYTF
TGTGCCAGCAGCTTAGCCGTTATCGGTCGTCAGGATGGCTACACCTTC
>NA|TRBJ2-5|TRBV5-6|NA|14
CASSLVLDSETQYF
TGTGCCAGCAGCTTGGTTTTGGATTCGGAGACCCAGTACTTC
>NA|TRBJ2-7|TRBV18|NA|15
CASSPLTNRAYEQYF
TGTGCCAGCTCACCCTTGACAAATAGAGCCTACGAGCAGTACTTC
>TRBD2|TRBJ2-1|TRBV12-3/TRBV12-4|few|13
CASKLAGHNEQFF
TGTGCCAGCAAGCTAGCGGGTCACAATGAGCAGTTCTTC
>NA|TRBJ2-7|TRBV2|once|13
CASNREMSHEQYF
TGTGCCAGCAACAGGGAAATGAGTCACGAGCAGTACTTC
>NA|TRBJ1-5|TRBV29-1|NA|12
CSVCEWGKPQHF
TGCAGCGTCTGTGAATGGGGGAAACCCCAGCATTTT
>NA|TRBJ1-2|TRBV12-3/TRBV12-4|NA|15
CASTPRWGIFDGYTF
TGTGCCAGCACCCCTCGGTGGGGAATTTTCGATGGCTACACCTTC
>NA|TRBJ2-3|TRBV27|once|16
CASSYKPGLSTDTQYF
TGTGCCAGCAGTTACAAACCGGGACTTAGCACAGATACGCAGTATTTT
>NA|TRBJ2-5|TRBV7-6|NA|17
CASSLSILRGKKETQYF
TGTGCCAGCAGCTTATCGATTCTTCGCGGAAAAAAAGAGACCCAGTACTTC
>NA|TRBJ2-7|TRBV10-2|NA|13
CASSRGGFDEQYF
TGCGCCAGCAGTCGGGGAGGATTCGACGAGCAGTACTTC
>NA|TRBJ2-3|TRBV19|NA|15
CASMAGRHFTDTQYF
TGTGCCAGTATGGCAGGGAGGCATTTCACAGATACGCAGTATTTT
>TRBD1|TRBJ1-3|TRBV30|NA|13
CAATRGPGNTIYF
TGTGCCGCAACCAGGGGGCCCGGAAACACCATATATTTT
>TRBD2|TRBJ2-1|TRBV20-1|few|17
CSARDGLAGGARNEQFF
TGCAGTGCTAGAGATGGTCTAGCGGGGGGTGCTCGCAATGAGCAGTTCTTC
>TRBD1|TRBJ1-5|TRBV20-1|NA|17
CSARDPSGQGYNQPQHF
TGCAGTGCTAGAGATCCTTCGGGACAGGGCTACAATCAGCCCCAGCATTTT
>NA|TRBJ1-2|TRBV12-3/TRBV12-4|NA|15
CASRGLDRRNYGYTF
TGTGCCAGCAGGGGATTGGACAGACGCAACTATGGCTACACCTTC
>TRBD2|TRBJ2-2|TRBV20-1|NA|13
CSARDYHTGELFF
TGCAGTGCGAGGGACTATCACACCGGGGAGCTGTTTTTT
>NA|TRBJ1-1|TRBV15|few|13
CATSQRRGTEAFF
TGTGCCACCAGCCAAAGAAGGGGTACTGAAGCTTTCTTT
>NA|TRBJ1-3|TRBV12-3/TRBV12-4|NA|11
CASSSPNTIYF
TGTGCCAGCAGTTCCCCAAACACCATATATTTT
>NA|TRBJ2-3|TRBV29-1|NA|15
CSVDGGVEGTDTQYF
TGCAGCGTTGATGGCGGGGTGGAGGGCACAGATACGCAGTATTTT
>TRBD1|TRBJ2-1|TRBV7-9|few|16
CASSLTRTGTGIGQFF
TGTGCCAGCAGCTTAACCCGAACTGGGACAGGGATTGGGCAGTTCTTC
>NA|TRBJ2-2|TRBV12-3/TRBV12-4|NA|14
CAIKKGIEAGELFF
TGTGCCATAAAGAAGGGTATCGAGGCCGGGGAGCTGTTTTTT
>TRBD2|TRBJ2-7|TRBV7-2|many|15
CASSFTSGPSYEQYF
TGTGCCAGCAGCTTCACTAGCGGGCCTTCCTACGAGCAGTACTTC
>NA|TRBJ2-7|TRBV4-3|NA|16
CASSQRDATNYYEQYF
TGCGCCAGCAGCCAACGGGACGCCACGAATTACTACGAGCAGTACTTC
>NA|TRBJ1-3|TRBV2|once|15
CASDRQPISGNTIYF
TGTGCCAGCGATAGACAGCCGATCTCTGGAAACACCATATATTTT
>TRBD1|TRBJ1-1|TRBV6-1|many|14
CASSYLDRDTEAFF
TGTGCCAGCAGTTACCTGGACAGGGACACTGAAGCTTTCTTT
>NA|TRBJ1-2|TRBV6-5|NA|11
CASTYPGGYTF
TGTGCCAGCACTTACCCAGGAGGCTACACCTTC
>TRBD1|TRBJ2-1|TRBV2|NA|18
CASSVPNDRGRLDNEQFF
TGTGCCAGCAGTGTCCCAAACGACAGGGGGCGACTAGACAATGAGCAGTTCTTC
>NA|TRBJ1-6|TRBV12-3/TRBV12-4|NA|14
CASSRDGPNSPLHF
TGTGCCAGCAGTCGGGACGGTCCTAATTCACCCCTCCACTTT
>NA|TRBJ1-2|TRBV12-5|NA|13
CASVPSGTYGYTF
TGTGCTAGTGTACCGTCGGGGACCTATGGCTACACCTTC
>NA|TRBJ2-3|TRBV11-2|NA|15
CASSATGVAPDTQYF
TGTGCCAGCAGCGCGACGGGGGTGGCTCCAGATACGCAGTATTTT
>TRBD1|TRBJ2-7|TRBV3-1|NA|15
CASSRQQGATYEQYF
TGTGCCAGCAGCCGGCAACAGGGGGCCACCTACGAGCAGTACTTC
>TRBD2|TRBJ2-1|TRBV9|NA|14
CASSGGTTGDEQFF
TGTGCCAGCAGCGGGGGGACTACCGGGGATGAGCAGTTCTTC
>TRBD1|TRBJ1-5|TRBV19|NA|15
CATCKGANSNQPQHF
TGTGCCACGTGCAAGGGGGCTAATAGCAATCAGCCCCAGCATTTT
>NA|TRBJ1-1|TRBV7-6|NA|13
CASSSGRGNEAFF
TGTGCCAGCAGCTCCGGTCGGGGGAATGAAGCTTTCTTT